A selection of T cell receptor beta chains follows, all from one sample in a study of cytomegalovirus exposure and HLA in healthy donors. The table came from immunoSEQ multiplex PCR; TCRdb's copy has only in-frame clones and leaves some out. The data show roughly 190,000 clones, roughly 81% seen once. The sequencing input was PBMCs. The receptors were gathered from a woman under 40 in good health and CMV-seropositive. CDR3s include the opening cysteine and the closing phenylalanine or tryptophan. The D gene is left open where the match is weak. The size field is filled for only some rows; it gives once, few, many or a size class.

>TRBV29-1|TRBJ2-1|NA|TRBD2
CSPGLAGSVEQFF
TGCAGCCCCGGACTAGCGGGGTCGGTTGAGCAGTTCTTC
>TRBV5-1|TRBJ2-7|once|NA
CASSSTGYEQYF
TGCGCCAGCAGCTCAACAGGCTACGAGCAGTACTTC
>TRBV7-9|TRBJ2-5|NA|TRBD2
CASSQGTSGTPQETQYF
TGTGCCAGCAGCCAAGGGACTAGCGGGACACCCCAAGAGACCCAGTACTTC
>TRBV9|TRBJ1-3|once|NA
CASSVASSGNTIYF
TGTGCCAGCAGCGTTGCTAGCTCTGGAAACACCATATATTTT
>TRBV7-6|TRBJ2-7|NA|TRBD2
CASSLLAGGYEQYF
TGTGCCAGCAGCCTACTAGCGGGGGGCTACGAGCAGTACTTC
>TRBV4-2|TRBJ2-7|NA|TRBD2
CASSRYLKLAGGPPSSYEQYF
TGTGCCAGCAGCCGCTATCTAAAACTAGCGGGAGGGCCCCCGAGCTCCTACGAGCAGTACTTC
>TRBV29-1|TRBJ1-1|NA|NA
CSVLVGAEAFF
TGCAGCGTTTTAGTAGGGGCTGAAGCTTTCTTT
>TRBV5-4|TRBJ2-1|NA|TRBD2
CASSLRLAGSYNEQFF
TGTGCCAGCAGCTTACGACTAGCAGGCTCCTACAATGAGCAGTTCTTC
>TRBV19|TRBJ2-3|NA|NA
CASSIDTWRGDTDTQYF
TGTGCCAGTAGTATAGATACCTGGCGGGGCGACACAGATACGCAGTATTTT
>TRBV28|TRBJ2-7|NA|TRBD1
CASTFPGQGAQYF
TGTGCCAGCACCTTCCCGGGACAGGGGGCTCAGTACTTC
>TRBV6-6|TRBJ1-3|NA|NA
CASSYEAAAGNTIYF
TGTGCCAGCAGTTACGAGGCAGCCGCCGGAAACACCATATATTTT
>TRBV28|TRBJ1-1|NA|NA
CASRGWSAFF
TGTGCCTCGAGGGGGTGGTCAGCTTTCTTT
>TRBV28|TRBJ2-7|few|NA
CASSPGGPGFYEQYF
TGTGCCAGCAGCCCTGGAGGGCCGGGCTTCTACGAGCAGTACTTC
>TRBV7-2|TRBJ2-7|once|NA
CASSPGRRSSYEQYF
TGTGCCAGCAGCCCCGGACGGAGGAGCTCCTACGAGCAGTACTTC
>TRBV27|TRBJ2-7|NA|TRBD2
CASSWGTSNEQYF
TGTGCCAGCAGTTGGGGGACTAGCAACGAGCAGTACTTC
>TRBV28|TRBJ2-1|few|TRBD1
CASSLWVGTGSNEQFF
TGTGCCAGCAGTTTATGGGTGGGGACAGGGTCGAATGAGCAGTTCTTC
>TRBV19|TRBJ1-5|once|TRBD1
CASSIFGGQSNQPQHF
TGTGCCAGTAGTATATTTGGGGGACAGAGCAATCAGCCCCAGCATTTT
>TRBV25-1|TRBJ2-7|once|TRBD1
CASSESGQAQRQYF
TGTGCCAGCAGTGAATCCGGACAGGCCCAGCGACAGTACTTC
>TRBV28|TRBJ2-5|few|TRBD2
CASSPPPLLAGEETQYF
TGTGCCAGCAGTCCCCCCCCTCTTCTAGCGGGAGAAGAGACCCAGTACTTC
>TRBV11-2|TRBJ1-5|NA|NA
CASSSGYNQPQHF
TGTGCCAGCAGCTCGGGGTACAATCAGCCCCAGCATTTT
>TRBV11-2|TRBJ1-1|NA|TRBD1
CASLDRGRTEAFF
TGTGCCAGCCTGGACAGGGGGCGTACTGAAGCTTTCTTT
>TRBV27|TRBJ2-2|NA|TRBD1
CASSLGAETGGNTGELFF
TGTGCCAGCAGTTTAGGGGCAGAGACAGGGGGCAACACCGGGGAGCTGTTTTTT
>TRBV19|TRBJ1-1|NA|NA
CASSIQASGTEAFF
TGTGCCAGTAGTATACAGGCAAGCGGGACTGAAGCTTTCTTT
>TRBV19|TRBJ2-1|NA|TRBD1
CASRLDRGTYNEQFF
TGTGCCAGTAGGCTGGACAGGGGCACTTACAATGAGCAGTTCTTC
>TRBV5-5|TRBJ2-1|NA|NA
CASSLQGFNEQFF
TGTGCCAGCAGCCTACAGGGCTTCAATGAGCAGTTCTTC
>TRBV6-5|TRBJ2-7|NA|NA
CASSSLRLDEQYF
TGTGCCAGCAGTTCCCTCCGGTTGGACGAGCAGTACTTC
>TRBV5-1|TRBJ2-2|NA|NA
CASSLSGTGGSGTSGKGELFF
TGCGCCAGCAGCTTATCCGGGACAGGGGGCTCCGGGACTAGCGGGAAAGGGGAGCTGTTTTTT
>TRBV27|TRBJ2-1|NA|TRBD2
CASSLLTASGSGNEQFF
TGTGCCAGCAGTTTGCTCACCGCTAGCGGGAGTGGTAATGAGCAGTTCTTC
>TRBV7-2|TRBJ2-7|NA|NA
CASSLALGPYEQYF
TGTGCCAGCAGCTTAGCGCTCGGTCCCTACGAGCAGTACTTC
>TRBV6-5|TRBJ2-3|few|TRBD2
CASSYGTSGSPDTQYF
TGTGCCAGCAGTTACGGGACTAGCGGGAGCCCAGATACGCAGTATTTT
>TRBV6-4|TRBJ2-6|NA|TRBD1
CASSDTSGGPSSGANVLTF
TGTGCCAGCAGTGACACCTCAGGGGGACCAAGCTCTGGGGCCAACGTCCTGACTTTC
>TRBV19|TRBJ1-1|NA|NA
CASSIVSNTEAFF
TGTGCCAGTAGTATAGTCTCGAACACTGAAGCTTTCTTT
>TRBV11-2|TRBJ2-1|NA|TRBD1
CASSFNSQGAREQFF
TGTGCCAGCAGCTTCAATTCTCAGGGGGCGCGTGAGCAGTTCTTC
>TRBV19|TRBJ2-7|NA|TRBD1
CASSGTGSMGPYEQYF
TGTGCCAGTAGTGGGACAGGGTCCATGGGCCCCTACGAGCAGTACTTC
>TRBV19|TRBJ2-1|NA|NA
CADPRGRSCDEQFF
TGTGCCGACCCGCGGGGAAGATCTTGTGATGAGCAGTTCTTC
>TRBV19|TRBJ2-1|NA|NA
CASSRRGEQFF
TGTGCCAGTAGTCGGCGAGGCGAGCAGTTCTTC
>TRBV6-1|TRBJ2-2|NA|NA
CASSVYSAGELFF
TGTGCCAGCAGTGTTTACAGTGCCGGGGAGCTGTTTTTT
>TRBV4-1|TRBJ2-7|NA|TRBD2
CASSPLGGGDEQYF
TGCGCCAGCAGCCCCCTGGGTGGGGGGGACGAGCAGTACTTC
>TRBV6-5|TRBJ2-7|NA|TRBD1
CASSVPGQGDEQYF
TGTGCCAGCAGCGTACCGGGACAGGGCGACGAGCAGTACTTC
>TRBV5-6|TRBJ1-5|once|NA
CASSLGAGAGNQPQHF
TGTGCCAGCAGCTTGGGTGCGGGGGCCGGCAATCAGCCCCAGCATTTT
>TRBV9|TRBJ2-1|NA|NA
CASSVAGGASYNEQFF
TGTGCCAGCAGCGTAGCTGGGGGGGCCTCCTACAATGAGCAGTTCTTC
>TRBV5-7|TRBJ2-3|NA|NA
CASSLRVSGHTADTQYF
TGTGCCAGCAGCCTCCGGGTCAGTGGTCATACCGCAGATACGCAGTATTTT
>TRBV4-2|TRBJ1-2|NA|TRBD1
CASSQPVTGEENYGYTF
TGTGCCAGCAGCCAGCCCGTCACAGGGGAAGAGAACTATGGCTACACCTTC
>TRBV7-9|TRBJ1-1|NA|TRBD1
CASRETGEDTEAFF
TGTGCCAGCAGGGAGACAGGGGAGGACACTGAAGCTTTCTTT
>TRBV27|TRBJ2-2|NA|TRBD2
CASSFNSGRRTGELFF
TGTGCCAGCAGTTTTAATAGCGGGAGACGCACCGGGGAGCTGTTTTTT
>TRBV28|TRBJ1-1|NA|NA
CASGRGAFF
TGTGCCAGCGGGCGGGGAGCTTTCTTT
>TRBV6-1|TRBJ2-7|once|NA
CASSLETSSYEQYF
TGTGCCAGCAGCTTAGAGACTAGCTCCTACGAGCAGTACTTC
>TRBV6-5|TRBJ2-2|NA|NA
CASSYSIRAGELFF
TGTGCCAGCAGTTACTCGATCAGGGCCGGGGAGCTGTTTTTT
>TRBV6-1|TRBJ2-7|NA|TRBD1
CASSETGGEQYF
TGTGCCAGCAGTGAGACAGGGGGCGAGCAGTACTTC
>TRBV9|TRBJ2-7|few|NA
CASSARLDVADEQYF
TGTGCCAGCAGCGCAAGACTAGATGTGGCCGACGAGCAGTACTTC
>TRBV18|TRBJ1-2|NA|NA
CASSLRPGTPNYGYTF
TGTGCCAGCTCACTCCGTCCGGGAACCCCTAACTATGGCTACACCTTC
>TRBV7-9|TRBJ2-7|NA|NA
CASSPPGALGAYEQYF
TGTGCCAGCAGCCCCCCAGGTGCTCTGGGAGCCTACGAGCAGTACTTC
>TRBV6-4|TRBJ1-3|NA|NA
CASKPGPAGNTIYF
TGTGCCAGCAAACCCGGTCCGGCTGGAAACACCATATATTTT